The 10 T cell receptor beta chains listed next were all sequenced from one sample in a study of T cells in Graves' hyperthyroidism and ophthalmopathy. There were TCR beta CDR3 regions amplified from RNA transcripts. When the TCR CDR3 underwent first-round RT-PCR, the HTBI primer set was used. In TCRdb, the multiplex PCR reads were re-called with MiXCR into one record per CDR3 protein. The sample lists around 300,000 distinct CDR3 sequences, roughly 20% seen once, with under 45% in the top ten. The source material was blood. These receptors all come from a man aged 45 to 65 with Graves' ophthalmopathy.

The chain couples TRBV2 to TRBJ1-2, with TRBD1 matching 7 bases. Trimming took 5 bases from V and 6 from J; bases not matched to a gene: 9. The germline V gene has CDR1 SNHLY and CDR2 FYNNEI. The CDR3 is 14 residues long. CDR3 sequence (DNA): TGTGCCAGCAGTCAACAGGGGACCAATCATGGCTACACCTTC. This gives the protein CASSQQGTNHGYTF.

V gene TRBV27 combines with J gene TRBJ1-5; 8 nucleotides match TRBD1. Trimming at V came to 1 base and at J to 4 bases, leaving 3 bases not matched to a gene. Germline V lookup: CDR1 MNHEY, CDR2 SMNVEV (reference sequence). The CDR3 consists of 15 residues. CDR3 sequence reads: CASSLLGQGNQPQHF. Here the CDR3 DNA reads TGTGCCAGCAGTTTATTAGGACAGGGAAATCAGCCCCAGCATTTT.

About this clonotype: One end of the junction is discordant with germline, which a read error may explain. The chain combines TRBV28 with TRBJ1-4; TRBD1 matches 8 bases. The CDR3 runs 14 residues. The germline gives CDR1 MDHEN, CDR2 SYDVKM. The CDR3 is CASRETGVGEKLLF. The DNA of the CDR3 is TGTGCCAGCAGGGAGACAGGGGTGGGTGAAAAACTGCTTTTT.

This clonotype was found many times. J is TRBJ1-1 and V is TRBV5-1; 11 bases line up with TRBD1. Germline values: CDR1 SGHRS, CDR2 YFSETQ. CDR3 size: 16 residues. The junction had 6 bases not matched to a gene; V was cut back by 4 bases and J by 1 base. This CDR3 is CASSRWGQGENTEAFF. For the CDR3, the DNA is TGCGCCAGCAGCAGGTGGGGACAGGGGGAGAACACTGAAGCTTTCTTT.

J is TRBJ1-5 and V is TRBV6-5; perhaps TRBD1 as D (5 bases). V was pared by 0 bases and J by 2 bases, with 14 bases between. CDR3 length equals 17 residues. Per germline, CDR1 MNHEY and CDR2 SVGAGI. The CDR3 region has the DNA TGTGCCAGCAGTTACTCGGCGGGAGGGGAAGGCAATCAGCCCCAGCATTTT. This sequence encodes CASSYSAGGEGNQPQHF.

At least ten counts were recorded for this clonotype. The genes are TRBV12-3 or TRBV12-4 and TRBJ2-2; 11 bases match TRBD1. This CDR3 has 16 amino acids. The V and J ends lost 6 bases and 2 bases, in that order; junction bases with no gene match: 5. The CDR3 loop reads CASSLGQGVNTGELFF. DNA for the CDR3: TGTGCCAGCAGCTTGGGACAGGGGGTTAACACCGGGGAGCTGTTTTTT.

The V gene is TRBV7-2, the J gene TRBJ1-3; D unresolved. V was trimmed by 5 bases and J by 0 bases, leaving 14 bases between them. The V gene's germline CDR1 is SGHTA and CDR2 FQGNSA. CDR3 size: 16 residues. The CDR3 loop is CASSPRASFSGNTIYF. DNA for the CDR3: TGTGCCAGCAGCCCCCGGGCCTCCTTCTCTGGAAACACCATATATTTT.

The chain combines TRBV4-1 with TRBJ1-1; no clear D gene. Trimming took 1 base from V and 2 from J, leaving 17 bases between them. Germline V gene sequence: CDR1 MGHRA, CDR2 YSYEKL. The CDR3 loop spans 17 amino acids. The CDR3 region is CASSQVGRMNRNTEAFF. The CDR3, as DNA: TGCGCCAGCAGCCAAGTGGGGAGAATGAATCGTAACACTGAAGCTTTCTTT.

The CDR3 coding sequence is TGTGCCAGCAGCTTAAGTGGATTAGCGGGAAAGCAGTATTTT. This translates into CASSLSGLAGKQYF. This rearrangement joins TRBV7-3 to TRBJ2-3; 8 bases fit TRBD2. The CDR3 contains 14 residues. J was trimmed by 11 bases and V by 1 base; bases with no gene match: 8. The germline V gene has CDR1 SGHTA and CDR2 FQGTGA.

This clonotype has only a few counts. This chain joins TRBV27 and TRBJ2-7; D unresolved. The germline CDR1 and CDR2 sequences are MNHEY and SMNVEV (reference sequence). The CDR3 has 15 residues. Deletions cut 6 bases from V and 4 bases from J, with 19 bases between. The CDR3 is CASRDEPGLMYEQYF. The CDR3 DNA reads TGTGCCAGCAGAGATGAACCGGGCCTCATGTACGAGCAGTACTTC.